This T cell receptor beta chain originates from a study of vaccination effects on CD4 cells after COVID-19 (dated 2022 in TCRdb). Regarding the study in general: Each participant got two doses of an mRNA SARS-CoV-2 vaccine, either BNT162b2 or mRNA-1273. Cultures from other donors in the study were sequenced with the Oncomine TCR Beta short-read assay on an Illumina iSeq 100. A total of 10 COVID-19 convalescent patients and a handful of SARS-CoV-2-naive healthy vaccine recipients were included in the full study. SARS-CoV-2 spike-specific CD4+ TCR repertoires were compared before and after mRNA vaccination in COVID-19 convalescent patients and in infection-naive vaccine recipients. The study at large found these results: At late post-vaccination timepoints, both infection-induced and vaccine-induced clones showed marked clonal contraction, consistent with waning T cell responses. The study was limited by a small number of convalescent patients and lacked early post-infection timepoints. In healthy vaccine recipients, vaccine-induced clones were almost all SARS-CoV-2 mono-reactive, with only 1 of 255 cross-reactive with common cold coronaviruses.

The ViraFEST assay stimulated PBMC with viral peptide pools and then used TCR sequencing to identify antigen-specific CD4+ T cell clonotypes by expansion. After less than 13 days of culture, CD4+ T cells were isolated with the EasySep CD4+ T cell isolation kit. None of the healthy vaccine recipients had a prior SARS-CoV-2 infection, which was confirmed by nucleocapsid antibody tests that came back negative both before and after vaccination. Approximately 2 million PBMC per well were cultured in IMDM with about 4.5% human AB serum, 10 IU/ml IL-2 and gentamicin, plus 10 ug/ml peptides. On days 3 and 7, half of the culture medium was replaced with fresh IL-2-containing medium. Unless otherwise noted, each peptide stimulation condition was cultured in triplicate wells. Using Ficoll-Paque Plus gradient centrifugation, PBMC were separated from whole blood and then either used fresh or cryopreserved at -140C. The overlapping peptide pools covered the spike proteins of SARS-CoV-2 and of the common cold coronaviruses HCoV-NL63, HCoV-OC43 and HCoV-229E. Genomic DNA was extracted from cultured CD4+ T cells with the QIAamp micro DNA kit.

The library was built by means of the immunoSEQ multiplex PCR assay. DNA from the cultured, isolated CD4+ T cells was subjected to TCR beta CDR3 sequencing. On the authors' methods: Non-productive TCR sequences were removed and reads were trimmed to the CDR3 region, keeping CDR3s of at least 7 amino acids. The MANAFEST web app was used to identify antigen-specific clonotypes by comparing expansion in peptide wells with expansion in reference cultures. To count as positive, a clone had to show expansion at FDR<0.05 compared with the reference and with all other wells, an odds ratio above 5, and a frequency above 0.1% in two replicate wells. A clonotype was called cross-reactive if it was significantly expanded both in SARS-CoV-2 spike wells and in at least one common cold coronavirus spike condition. CDR3 similarity was assessed by Levenshtein distance with the stringdist R package, and unrooted trees were built with ape in R 3.6.1. Imported from immuneACCESS, the table was reduced by TCRdb to in-frame sequences with V and J called. These copies leave out some clones; in studies compared against another copy, an unresolved V gene accounts for under half, and the cause of the remainder is not known. D and trimming were read from the DNA, whereas the V and J calls and clone size are those reported in that table. The table for this sample lists about 23,000 clones; 60% to 80% of them were counted only once. In total, the top ten clones hold around a tenth of the sample.

V is pared back by 0 bases and J by 6 bases, with 11 bases lying between the germline termini. For CDR1 and CDR2, the germline V gene lists SQVTM and ANQGSEA. From its cysteine to its phenylalanine, the CDR3 spans 13 amino acids. The only DNA kept is the CDR3, 39 bases in frame from the first base. A note on this clone: The target of this receptor is not known. Qualities for individual bases were not recorded, and no much larger clone is one base off.

The rearranged chain carries TRBV29-1 and TRBJ1-1, with TRBD1 perhaps the D gene, on 5 matching bases. The source material was CD4+ T cells from PBMCs cultured with HCoV-NL63 spike peptides, sampled before COVID-19 vaccination. The sample's cell subset or site label, in plain terms: HCoV-NL63 spike overlapping peptide pool stimulation. The TCR sequence derives from a human donor who received a COVID-19 vaccine. The nucleotide sequence reads TGCAGCGTTGAAGATGGATTGGGGGCTGAAGCTTTCTTT. It specifies CSVEDGLGAEAFF.